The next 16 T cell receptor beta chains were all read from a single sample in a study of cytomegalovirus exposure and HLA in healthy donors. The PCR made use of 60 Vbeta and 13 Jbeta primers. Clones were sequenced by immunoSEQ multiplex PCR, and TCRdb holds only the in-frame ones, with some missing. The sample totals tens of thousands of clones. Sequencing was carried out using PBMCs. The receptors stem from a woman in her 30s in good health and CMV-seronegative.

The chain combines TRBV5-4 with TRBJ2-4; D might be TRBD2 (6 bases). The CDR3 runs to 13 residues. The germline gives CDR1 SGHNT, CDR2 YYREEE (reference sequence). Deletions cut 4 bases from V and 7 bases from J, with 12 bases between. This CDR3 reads CASSLAGTNIQYF. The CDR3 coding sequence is TGTGCCAGCAGCCTGGCGGGAACGAACATTCAGTACTTC.

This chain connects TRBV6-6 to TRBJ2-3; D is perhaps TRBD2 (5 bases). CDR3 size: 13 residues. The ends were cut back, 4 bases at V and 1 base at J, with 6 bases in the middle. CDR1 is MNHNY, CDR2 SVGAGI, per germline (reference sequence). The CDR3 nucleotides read TGTGCCAGCAGTTCCGGGGGCACAGATACGCAGTATTTT. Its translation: CASSSGGTDTQYF.

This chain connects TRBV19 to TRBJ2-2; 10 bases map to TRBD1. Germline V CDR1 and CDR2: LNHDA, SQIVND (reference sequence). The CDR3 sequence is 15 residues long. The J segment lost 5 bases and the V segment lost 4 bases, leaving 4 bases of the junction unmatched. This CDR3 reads CASSRQGAGTGELFF. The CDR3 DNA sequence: TGTGCCAGTAGTAGACAGGGGGCAGGGACCGGGGAGCTGTTTTTT.

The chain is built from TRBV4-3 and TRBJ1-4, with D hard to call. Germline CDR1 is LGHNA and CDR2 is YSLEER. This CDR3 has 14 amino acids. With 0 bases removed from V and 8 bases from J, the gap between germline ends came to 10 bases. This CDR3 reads CASSQETLSEKLFF. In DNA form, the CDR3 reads TGCGCCAGCAGCCAAGAAACATTATCCGAAAAACTGTTTTTT.

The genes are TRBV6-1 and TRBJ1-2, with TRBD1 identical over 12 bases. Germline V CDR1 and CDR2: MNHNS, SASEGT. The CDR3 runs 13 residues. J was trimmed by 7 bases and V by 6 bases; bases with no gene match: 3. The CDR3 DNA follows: TGTGCCAGCAGCCGGGACAGGGGGCCTGGCTACACCTTC. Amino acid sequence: CASSRDRGPGYTF.

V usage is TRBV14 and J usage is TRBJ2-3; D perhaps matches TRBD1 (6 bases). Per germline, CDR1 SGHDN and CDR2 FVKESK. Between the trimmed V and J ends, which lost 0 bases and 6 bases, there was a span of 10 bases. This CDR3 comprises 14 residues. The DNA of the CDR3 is TGTGCCAGCAGCCAAGAGAGAAGGGGGGATACGCAGTATTTT. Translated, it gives CASSQERRGDTQYF.

The CDR3 spells CASLRDSSYEQYF. The CDR3, as DNA: TGTGCCAGCCTCAGGGACAGTTCCTACGAGCAGTACTTC. The rearrangement links TRBV28 to TRBJ2-7; TRBD1 aligns across 7 bases. Germline lookup yields CDR1 MDHEN and CDR2 SYDVKM. The CDR3 is 13 amino acids. The J segment lost 1 base and the V segment lost 8 bases, leaving 5 bases of the junction unmatched. Full variable domain (missing parts from reference TRBV28 and TRBJ2-7): DVKVTQSSRYLVKRTGEKVFLECVQDMDHENMFWYRQDPGLGLRLIYFSYDVKMKEKGDIPEGYSVSREKKERFSLILESASTNQTSMYLCASLRDSSYEQYFGPGTRLTVT.

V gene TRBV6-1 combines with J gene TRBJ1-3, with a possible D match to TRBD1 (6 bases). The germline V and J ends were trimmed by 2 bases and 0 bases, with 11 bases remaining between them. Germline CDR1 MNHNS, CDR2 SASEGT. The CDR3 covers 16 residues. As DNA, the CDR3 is TGTGCCAGCAGTGAATGGGGACAACTCTCTGGAAACACCATATATTTT. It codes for CASSEWGQLSGNTIYF.

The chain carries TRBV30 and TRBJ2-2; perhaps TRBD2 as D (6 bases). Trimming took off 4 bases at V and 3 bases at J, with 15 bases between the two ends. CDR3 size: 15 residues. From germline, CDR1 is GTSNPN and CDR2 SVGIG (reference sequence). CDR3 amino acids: CAWIKIAEHTGELFF. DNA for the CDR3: TGTGCCTGGATTAAGATAGCGGAGCACACCGGGGAGCTGTTTTTT.

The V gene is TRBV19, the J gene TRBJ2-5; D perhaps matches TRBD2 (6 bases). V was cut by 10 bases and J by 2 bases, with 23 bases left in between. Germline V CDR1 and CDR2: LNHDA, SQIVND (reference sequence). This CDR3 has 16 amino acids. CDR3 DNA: TGTGCCACCAACCCGAGTCTTTTGGGGGGACAAGAGACCCAGTACTTC. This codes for CATNPSLLGGQETQYF. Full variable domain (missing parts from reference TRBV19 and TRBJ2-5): DGGITQSPKYLFRKEGQNVTLSCEQNLNHDAMYWYRQDPGQGLRLIYYSQIVNDFQKGDIAEGYSVSREKKESFPLTVTSAQKNPTAFYLCATNPSLLGGQETQYFGPGTRLLVL.

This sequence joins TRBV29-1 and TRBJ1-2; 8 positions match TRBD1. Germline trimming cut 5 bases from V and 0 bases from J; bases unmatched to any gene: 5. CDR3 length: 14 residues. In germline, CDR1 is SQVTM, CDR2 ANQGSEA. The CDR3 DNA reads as TGCAGCGTTTCTCAGGGGGCCTCTAACTATGGCTACACCTTC. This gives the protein CSVSQGASNYGYTF.

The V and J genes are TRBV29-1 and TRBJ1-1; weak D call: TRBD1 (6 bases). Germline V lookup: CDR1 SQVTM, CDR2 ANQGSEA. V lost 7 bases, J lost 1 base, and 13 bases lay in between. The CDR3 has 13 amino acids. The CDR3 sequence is CSGGTTGNTEAFF. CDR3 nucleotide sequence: TGCAGCGGGGGGACGACAGGGAACACTGAAGCTTTCTTT.

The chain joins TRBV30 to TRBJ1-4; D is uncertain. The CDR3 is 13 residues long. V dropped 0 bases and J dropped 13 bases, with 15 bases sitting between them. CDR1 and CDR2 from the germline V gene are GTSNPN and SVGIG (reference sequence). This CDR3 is CAWSVDMSAGLFF. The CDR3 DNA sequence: TGTGCCTGGAGTGTAGATATGTCCGCAGGACTGTTTTTT.

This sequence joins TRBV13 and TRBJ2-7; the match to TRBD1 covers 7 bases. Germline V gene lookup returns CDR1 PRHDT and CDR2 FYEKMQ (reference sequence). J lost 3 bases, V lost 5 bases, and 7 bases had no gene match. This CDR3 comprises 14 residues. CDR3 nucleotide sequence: TGTGCCAGCAGCCCTCTCAGGGACAGCTACGAGCAGTACTTC. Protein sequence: CASSPLRDSYEQYF.

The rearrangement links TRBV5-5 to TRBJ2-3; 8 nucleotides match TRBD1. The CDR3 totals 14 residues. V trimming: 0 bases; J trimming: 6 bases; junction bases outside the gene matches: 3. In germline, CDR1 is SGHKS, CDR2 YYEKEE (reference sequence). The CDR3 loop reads CASSLGQGRDTQYF. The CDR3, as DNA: TGTGCCAGCAGCTTGGGACAGGGGAGGGATACGCAGTATTTT.

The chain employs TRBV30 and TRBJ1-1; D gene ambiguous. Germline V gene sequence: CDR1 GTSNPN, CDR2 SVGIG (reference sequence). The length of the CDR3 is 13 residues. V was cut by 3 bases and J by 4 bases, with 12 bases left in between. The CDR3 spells CAWRMIMATEAFF. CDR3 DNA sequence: TGTGCCTGGAGGATGATAATGGCCACTGAAGCTTTCTTT.